This T cell receptor (beta chain) derives from a study of cytomegalovirus exposure and HLA in healthy donors. The primer mix had 60 Vbeta and 13 Jbeta primers. Libraries were prepared by immunoSEQ multiplex PCR; TCRdb keeps only in-frame clonotypes and omits some of them. Counted here are more than 90,000 clones, about four fifths occurring once; the ten biggest clones make up about a fifth. Germline assignment: CDR1 MNHEY and CDR2 SMNVEV (reference sequence). V was clipped by 1 base and J by 2 bases; unmatched bases: 3. The CDR3 is made up of 17 amino acids. In this sample, this clone turned up a few times.

Material for sequencing was PBMCs. V gene TRBV27 combines with J gene TRBJ2-2; 11 bases are a match to TRBD1. The sequence was collected from a man aged 25 to 45 in good health and CMV-seropositive. In DNA, the CDR3 is TGTGCCAGCAGTTTATTTGGACAGGGGGCAAACACCGGGGAGCTGTTTTTT. Translated: CASSLFGQGANTGELFF.